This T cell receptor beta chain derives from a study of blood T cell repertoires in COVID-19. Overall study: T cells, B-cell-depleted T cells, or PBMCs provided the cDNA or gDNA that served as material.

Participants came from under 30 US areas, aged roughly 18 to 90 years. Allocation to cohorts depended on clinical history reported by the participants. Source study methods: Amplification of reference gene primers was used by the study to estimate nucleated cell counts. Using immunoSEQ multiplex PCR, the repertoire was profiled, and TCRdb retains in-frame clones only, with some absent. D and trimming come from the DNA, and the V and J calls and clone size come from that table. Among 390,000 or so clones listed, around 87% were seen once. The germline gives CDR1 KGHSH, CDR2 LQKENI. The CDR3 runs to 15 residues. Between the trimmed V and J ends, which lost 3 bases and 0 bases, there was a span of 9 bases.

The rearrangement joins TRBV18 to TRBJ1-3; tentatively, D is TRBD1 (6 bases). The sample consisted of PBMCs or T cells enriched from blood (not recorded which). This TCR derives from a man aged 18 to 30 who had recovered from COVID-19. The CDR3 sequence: CASSPGHLSGNTIYF. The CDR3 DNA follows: TGTGCCAGCTCACCGGGACACCTCTCTGGAAACACCATATATTTT.